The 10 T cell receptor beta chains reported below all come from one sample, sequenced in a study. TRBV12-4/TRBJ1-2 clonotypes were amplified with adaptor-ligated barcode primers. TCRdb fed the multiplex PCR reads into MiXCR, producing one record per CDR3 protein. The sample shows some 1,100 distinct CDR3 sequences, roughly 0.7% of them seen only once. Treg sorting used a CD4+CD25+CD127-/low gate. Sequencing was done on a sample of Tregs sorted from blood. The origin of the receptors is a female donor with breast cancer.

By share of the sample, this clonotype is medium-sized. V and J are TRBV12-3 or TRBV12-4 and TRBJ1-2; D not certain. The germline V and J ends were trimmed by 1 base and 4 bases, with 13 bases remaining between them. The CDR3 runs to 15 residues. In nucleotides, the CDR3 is TGTGCCAGCAGTTTAGTGGGTCTTTATAGCTATGGCTACACCTTC. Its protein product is CASSLVGLYSYGYTF.

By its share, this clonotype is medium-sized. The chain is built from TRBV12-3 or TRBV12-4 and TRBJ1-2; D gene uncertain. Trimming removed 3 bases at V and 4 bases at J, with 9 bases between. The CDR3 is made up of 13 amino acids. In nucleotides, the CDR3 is TGTGCCAGCAGTTTGTCGGGTGGCTATGGCTACACCTTC. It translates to CASSLSGGYGYTF.

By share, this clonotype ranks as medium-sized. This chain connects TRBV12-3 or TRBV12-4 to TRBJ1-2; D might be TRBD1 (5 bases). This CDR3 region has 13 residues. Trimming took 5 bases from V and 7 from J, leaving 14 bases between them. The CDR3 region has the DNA TGTGCCAGCAGTCCCGATCAGGGAGGTGGCTACACCTTC. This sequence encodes CASSPDQGGGYTF.

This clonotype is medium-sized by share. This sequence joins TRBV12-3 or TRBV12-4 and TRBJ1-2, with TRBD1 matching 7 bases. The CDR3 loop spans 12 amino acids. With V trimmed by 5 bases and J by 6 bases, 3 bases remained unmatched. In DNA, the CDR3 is TGTGCCAGCAGTGACAGGGCCCATGGCTACACCTTC. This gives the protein CASSDRAHGYTF.

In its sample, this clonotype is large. Here the CDR3 DNA reads TGTGCCAGCAGTACTAACTATGGCTACACCTTC. Its protein product is CASSTNYGYTF. The gene calls are TRBV12-3 or TRBV12-4 and TRBJ1-2; D unclear. V was shortened by 5 bases and J by 0 bases, with 1 base between the two germline ends. CDR3 size: 11 residues.

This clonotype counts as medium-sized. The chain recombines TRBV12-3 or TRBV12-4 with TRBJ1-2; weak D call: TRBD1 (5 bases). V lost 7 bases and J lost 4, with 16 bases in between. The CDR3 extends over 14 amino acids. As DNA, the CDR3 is TGTGCCAGCAAACGCCGTGGGACTTCCTATGGCTACACCTTC. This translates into CASKRRGTSYGYTF.

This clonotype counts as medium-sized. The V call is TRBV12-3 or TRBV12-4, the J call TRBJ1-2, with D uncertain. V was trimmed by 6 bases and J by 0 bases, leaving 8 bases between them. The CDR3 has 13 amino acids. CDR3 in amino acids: CASSPLANYGYTF. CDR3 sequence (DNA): TGTGCCAGCAGCCCGCTAGCTAACTATGGCTACACCTTC.

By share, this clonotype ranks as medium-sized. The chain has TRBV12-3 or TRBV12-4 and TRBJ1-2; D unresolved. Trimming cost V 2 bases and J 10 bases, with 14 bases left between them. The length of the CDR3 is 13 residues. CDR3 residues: CASSLTGMGIYTF. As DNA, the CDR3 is TGTGCCAGCAGTTTAACCGGTATGGGTATCTACACCTTC.

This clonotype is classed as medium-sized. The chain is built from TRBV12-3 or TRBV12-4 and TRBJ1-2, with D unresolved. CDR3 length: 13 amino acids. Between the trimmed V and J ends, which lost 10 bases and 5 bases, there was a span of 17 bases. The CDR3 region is CATQAASRYGYTF. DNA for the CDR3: TGTGCCACCCAGGCAGCTTCTCGGTATGGCTACACCTTC.

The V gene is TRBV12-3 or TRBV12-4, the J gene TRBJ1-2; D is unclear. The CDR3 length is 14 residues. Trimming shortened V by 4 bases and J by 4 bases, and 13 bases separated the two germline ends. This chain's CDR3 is CASSSIPESYGYTF. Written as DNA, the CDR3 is TGTGCCAGCAGTTCGATCCCCGAATCCTATGGCTACACCTTC.